What follows is one T cell receptor (beta chain) and its context. What it binds is not known. A marrow graft followed busulfan-fludarabine conditioning, with cyclophosphamide on days +3 and +4. From germline, CDR1 is SGDLS and CDR2 YYNGEE. This CDR3 spans 20 amino acids. V shed 0 bases and J shed 2 bases, with 24 bases lying between them. TCRdb keeps only in-frame clones here, not all; method: immunoSEQ multiplex PCR. The table has some 10,000 clones, around four fifths seen once. This sample was taken from a study of T cells after posttransplantation cyclophosphamide. Study results and caveats: Recipient CMV seropositivity and CMV reactivation strongly tracked TRB clonality. Later post-transplant blood repertoires were often dominated by donor CD8+ memory clones. Tissue-infiltrating T cells from skin or gut overlapped little with blood T cells.

V gene TRBV9 combines with J gene TRBJ1-3, with a possible D match to TRBD1 (5 bases). This specimen was PBMCs, taken about 1,700 days after allogeneic stem cell transplant with posttransplant cyclophosphamide. The TCR was taken from a female patient between 50 and 60 years old who received an allogeneic stem cell transplant from a related donor, was CMV-positive, and had no GVHD. The graft donor may have given rise to some T cells. CDR3 loop: CASSVGVWGVPRKPGNTIYF. As DNA, the CDR3 is TGTGCCAGCAGCGTAGGGGTTTGGGGGGTCCCACGTAAACCTGGAAACACCATATATTTT.